This T cell receptor (beta chain) was profiled in a study of metastatic and nonmetastatic thyroid tumors. Study-wide results and limits: It was reported that TCR beta diversity was significantly higher in malignant thyroid tumors than benign nodules, in blood and tumor.

No treatment had been given to any patient before thyroid surgery. V lost 0 bases, J lost 6 bases, and 6 bases lay in between. Germline assignment: CDR1 DFQATT and CDR2 SNEGSKA (reference sequence). The CDR3 loop spans 11 amino acids. As for this clone: Its target is not known.

Through MiXCR, TCRdb re-clonotyped the PCR reads. This sample carries tens of thousands of clones, approximately 24% of them seen once, and the ten largest clones take less than 15%. V and J are TRBV20-1 and TRBJ2-7; possibly TRBD1 for D (5 bases). The specimen was tumor tissue. The sequence derives from a male donor with papillary thyroid cancer or a benign thyroid nodule (not recorded which). Some clones in this sample may be carry-over from other donors' samples. The CDR3 coding sequence is TGCAGTGCTAGAGAGGGGCTCGAGCAGTACTTC. This sequence encodes CSAREGLEQYF.